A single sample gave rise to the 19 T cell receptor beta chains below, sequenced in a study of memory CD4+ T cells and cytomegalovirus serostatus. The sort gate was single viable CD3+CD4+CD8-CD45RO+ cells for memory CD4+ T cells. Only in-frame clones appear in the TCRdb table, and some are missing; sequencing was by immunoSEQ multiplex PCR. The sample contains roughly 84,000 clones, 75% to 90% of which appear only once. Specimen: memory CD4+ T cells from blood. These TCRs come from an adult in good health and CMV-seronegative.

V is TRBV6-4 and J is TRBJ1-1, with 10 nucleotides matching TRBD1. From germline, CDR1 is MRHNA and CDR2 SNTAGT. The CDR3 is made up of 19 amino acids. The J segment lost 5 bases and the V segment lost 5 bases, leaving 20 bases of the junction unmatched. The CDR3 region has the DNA TGTGCCAGCAGTCGACCTTTACCCGGGACAGGGGTAAAGGGGACTGAAGCTTTCTTT. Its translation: CASSRPLPGTGVKGTEAFF.

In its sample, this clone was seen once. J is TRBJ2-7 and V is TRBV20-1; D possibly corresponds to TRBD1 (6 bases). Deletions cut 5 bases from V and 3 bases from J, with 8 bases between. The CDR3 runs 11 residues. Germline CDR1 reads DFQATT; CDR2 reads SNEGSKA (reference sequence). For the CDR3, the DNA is TGCAGTGCTGGGGGCTACTACGAGCAGTACTTC. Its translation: CSAGGYYEQYF.

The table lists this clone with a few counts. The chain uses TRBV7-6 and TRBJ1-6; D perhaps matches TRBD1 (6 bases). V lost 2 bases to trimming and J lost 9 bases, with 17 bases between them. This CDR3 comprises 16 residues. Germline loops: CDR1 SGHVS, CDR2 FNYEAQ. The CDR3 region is CASSLRGAGEASPLHF. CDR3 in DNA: TGTGCCAGCAGCTTACGAGGAGCAGGGGAGGCTTCACCCCTCCACTTT.

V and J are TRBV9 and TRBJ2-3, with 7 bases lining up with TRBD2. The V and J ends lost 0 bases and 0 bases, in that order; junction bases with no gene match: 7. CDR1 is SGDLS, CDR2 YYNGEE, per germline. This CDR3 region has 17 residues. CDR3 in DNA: TGTGCCAGCAGCGTAGGGGGAGGAGCGGGGAGCACAGATACGCAGTATTTT. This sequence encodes CASSVGGGAGSTDTQYF.

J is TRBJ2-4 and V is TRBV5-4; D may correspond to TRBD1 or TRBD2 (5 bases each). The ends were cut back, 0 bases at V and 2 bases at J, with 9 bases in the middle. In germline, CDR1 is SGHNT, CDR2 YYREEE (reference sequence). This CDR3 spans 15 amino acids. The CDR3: CASSLVQGPKNIQYF. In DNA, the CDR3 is TGTGCCAGCAGCTTGGTCCAGGGACCCAAAAACATTCAGTACTTC.

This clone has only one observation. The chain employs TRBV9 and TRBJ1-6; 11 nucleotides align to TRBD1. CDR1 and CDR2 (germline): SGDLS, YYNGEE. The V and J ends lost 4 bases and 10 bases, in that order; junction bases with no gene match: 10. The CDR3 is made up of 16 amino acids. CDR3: CASSFQAGQGGSPLHF. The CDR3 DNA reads TGTGCCAGCAGCTTCCAAGCGGGACAGGGGGGATCACCCCTCCACTTT.

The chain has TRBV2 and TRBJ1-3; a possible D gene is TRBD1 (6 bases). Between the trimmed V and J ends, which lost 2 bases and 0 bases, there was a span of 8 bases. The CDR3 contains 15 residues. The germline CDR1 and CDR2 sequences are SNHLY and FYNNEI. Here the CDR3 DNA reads TGTGCCAGCAGTGAACAGGGGAGCTCTGGAAACACCATATATTTT. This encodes CASSEQGSSGNTIYF. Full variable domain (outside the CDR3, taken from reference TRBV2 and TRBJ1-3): EPEVTQTPSHQVTQMGQEVILRCVPISNHLYFYWYRQILGQKVEFLVSFYNNEISEKSEIFDDQFSVERPDGSNFTLKIRSTKLEDSAMYFCASSEQGSSGNTIYFGEGSWLTVV.

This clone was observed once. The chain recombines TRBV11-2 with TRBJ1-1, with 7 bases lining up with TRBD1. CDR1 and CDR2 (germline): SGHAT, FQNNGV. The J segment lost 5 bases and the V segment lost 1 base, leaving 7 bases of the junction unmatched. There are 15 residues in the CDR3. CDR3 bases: TGTGCCAGCAGCTTAGCGCCCCGCAGGGGGACTGAAGCTTTCTTT. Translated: CASSLAPRRGTEAFF.

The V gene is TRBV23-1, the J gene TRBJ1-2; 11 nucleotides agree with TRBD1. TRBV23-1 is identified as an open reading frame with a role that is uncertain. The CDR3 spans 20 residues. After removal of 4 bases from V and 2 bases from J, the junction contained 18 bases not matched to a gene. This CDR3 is CASSPPFFDRTGGRNYGYTF. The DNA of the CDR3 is TGCGCCAGCAGTCCCCCCTTTTTCGATCGGACAGGGGGCAGGAACTATGGCTACACCTTC.

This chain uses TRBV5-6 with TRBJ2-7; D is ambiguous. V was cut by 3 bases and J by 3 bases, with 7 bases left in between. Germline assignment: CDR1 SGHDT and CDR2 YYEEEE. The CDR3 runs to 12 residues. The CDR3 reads CASSSTYYEQYF. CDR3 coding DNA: TGTGCCAGCAGCTCAACCTACTACGAGCAGTACTTC.

The CDR3 loop is CASSIQTGSTEAFF. The DNA for the CDR3 is TGCGCCAGCAGCATCCAAACAGGCTCGACTGAAGCTTTCTTT. The genes are TRBV5-1 and TRBJ1-1, with D tentatively TRBD1 (5 bases). Germline V gene sequence: CDR1 SGHRS, CDR2 YFSETQ. The CDR3 covers 14 residues. V shed 4 bases and J shed 5 bases, with 15 bases lying between them.

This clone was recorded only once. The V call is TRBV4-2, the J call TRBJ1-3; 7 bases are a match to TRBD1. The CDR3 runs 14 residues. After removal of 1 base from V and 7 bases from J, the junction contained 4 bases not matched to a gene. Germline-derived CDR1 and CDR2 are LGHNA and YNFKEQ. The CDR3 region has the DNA TGTGCCAGCAGCCAAGGTGGGGACAGCAACACCATATATTTT. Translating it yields CASSQGGDSNTIYF.

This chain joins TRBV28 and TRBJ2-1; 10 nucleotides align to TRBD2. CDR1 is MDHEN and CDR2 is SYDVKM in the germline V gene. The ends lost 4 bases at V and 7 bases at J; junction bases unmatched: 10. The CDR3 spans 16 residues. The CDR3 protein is CASSSAERAGGNEQFF. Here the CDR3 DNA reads TGTGCCAGCAGTTCGGCGGAGCGAGCGGGGGGGAATGAGCAGTTCTTC.

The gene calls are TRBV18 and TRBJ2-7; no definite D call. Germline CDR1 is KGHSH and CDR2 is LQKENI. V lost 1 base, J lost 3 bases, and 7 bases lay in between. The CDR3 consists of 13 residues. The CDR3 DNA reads TGTGCCAGCTCACCACACCCCTTCTACGAGCAGTACTTC. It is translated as CASSPHPFYEQYF.

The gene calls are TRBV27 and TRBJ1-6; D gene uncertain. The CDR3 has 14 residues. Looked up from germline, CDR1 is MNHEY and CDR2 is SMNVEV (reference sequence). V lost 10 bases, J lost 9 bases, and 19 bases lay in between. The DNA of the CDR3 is TGTGCCACCAGCCGCCCGGATACCTCTTCACCCCTCCACTTT. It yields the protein CATSRPDTSSPLHF.

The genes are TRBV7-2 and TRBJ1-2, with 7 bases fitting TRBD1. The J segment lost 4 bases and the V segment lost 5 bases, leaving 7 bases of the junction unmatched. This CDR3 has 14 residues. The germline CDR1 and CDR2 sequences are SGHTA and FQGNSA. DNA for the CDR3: TGTGCCAGCAGCCGCCCAGGGGGAAGCTATGGCTACACCTTC. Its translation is CASSRPGGSYGYTF.

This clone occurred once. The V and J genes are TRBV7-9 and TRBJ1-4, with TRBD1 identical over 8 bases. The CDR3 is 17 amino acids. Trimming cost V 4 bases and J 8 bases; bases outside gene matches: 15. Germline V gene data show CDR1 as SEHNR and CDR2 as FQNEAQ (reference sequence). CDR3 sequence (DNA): TGTGCCAGCAGCTCCACTCTAGACAGGGGCCTATGGGAAAAACTGTTTTTT. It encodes CASSSTLDRGLWEKLFF. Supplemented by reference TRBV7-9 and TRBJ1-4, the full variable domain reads DTGVSQNPRHKITKRGQNVTFRCDPISEHNRLYWYRQTLGQGPEFLTYFQNEAQLEKSRLLSDRFSAERPKGSFSTLEIQRTEQGDSAMYLCASSSTLDRGLWEKLFFGSGTQLSVL.

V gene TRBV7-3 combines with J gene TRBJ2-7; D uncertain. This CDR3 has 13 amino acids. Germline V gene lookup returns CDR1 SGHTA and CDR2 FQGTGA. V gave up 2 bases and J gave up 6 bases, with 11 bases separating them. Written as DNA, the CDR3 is TGTGCCAGCAGCTTAGCATCCGTTTCCGAGCAGTACTTC. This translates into CASSLASVSEQYF.

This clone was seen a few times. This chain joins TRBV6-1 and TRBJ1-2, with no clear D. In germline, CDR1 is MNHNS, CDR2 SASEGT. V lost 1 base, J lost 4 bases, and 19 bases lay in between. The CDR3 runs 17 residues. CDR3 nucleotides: TGTGCCAGCAGTGAAGGAGCCCCTACTAGCTCCATCTATGGCTACACCTTC. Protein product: CASSEGAPTSSIYGYTF.